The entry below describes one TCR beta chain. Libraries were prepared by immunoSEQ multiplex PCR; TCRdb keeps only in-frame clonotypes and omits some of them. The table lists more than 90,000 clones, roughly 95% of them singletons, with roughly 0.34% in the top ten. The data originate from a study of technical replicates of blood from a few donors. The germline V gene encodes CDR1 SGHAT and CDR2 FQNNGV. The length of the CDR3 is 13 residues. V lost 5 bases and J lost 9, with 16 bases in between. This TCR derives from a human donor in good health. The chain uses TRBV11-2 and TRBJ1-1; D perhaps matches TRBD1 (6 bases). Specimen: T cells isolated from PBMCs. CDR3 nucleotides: TGTGCCAGCAGCCTTGGGAGCGACAGGAAAGCTTTCTTT. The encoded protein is CASSLGSDRKAFF.